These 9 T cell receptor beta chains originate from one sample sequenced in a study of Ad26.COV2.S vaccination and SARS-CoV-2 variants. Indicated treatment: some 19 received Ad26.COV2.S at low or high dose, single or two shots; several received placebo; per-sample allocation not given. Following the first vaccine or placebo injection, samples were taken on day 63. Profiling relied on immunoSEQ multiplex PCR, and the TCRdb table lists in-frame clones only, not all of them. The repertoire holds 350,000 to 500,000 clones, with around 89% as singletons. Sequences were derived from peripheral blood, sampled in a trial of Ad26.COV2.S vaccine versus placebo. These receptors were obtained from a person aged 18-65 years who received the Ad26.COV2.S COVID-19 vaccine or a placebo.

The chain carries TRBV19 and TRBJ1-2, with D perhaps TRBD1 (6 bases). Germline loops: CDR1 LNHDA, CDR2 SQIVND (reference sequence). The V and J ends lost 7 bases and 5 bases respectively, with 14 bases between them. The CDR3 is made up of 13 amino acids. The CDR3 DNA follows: TGTGCCAGTACCGAGGGTACAGGGTATGGCTACACCTTC. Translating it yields CASTEGTGYGYTF.

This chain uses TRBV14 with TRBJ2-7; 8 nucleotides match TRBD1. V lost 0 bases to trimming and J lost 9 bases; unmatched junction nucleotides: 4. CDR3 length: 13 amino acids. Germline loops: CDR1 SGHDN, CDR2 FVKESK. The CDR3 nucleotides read TGTGCCAGCAGCCAAGACAGGGGGCGAGTGCAGTACTTC. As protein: CASSQDRGRVQYF.

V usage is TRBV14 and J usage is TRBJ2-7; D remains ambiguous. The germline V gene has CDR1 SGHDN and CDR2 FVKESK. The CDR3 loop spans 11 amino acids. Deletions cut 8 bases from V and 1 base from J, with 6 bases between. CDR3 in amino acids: CASAVSYEQYF. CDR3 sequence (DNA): TGTGCCAGCGCAGTATCCTACGAGCAGTACTTC.

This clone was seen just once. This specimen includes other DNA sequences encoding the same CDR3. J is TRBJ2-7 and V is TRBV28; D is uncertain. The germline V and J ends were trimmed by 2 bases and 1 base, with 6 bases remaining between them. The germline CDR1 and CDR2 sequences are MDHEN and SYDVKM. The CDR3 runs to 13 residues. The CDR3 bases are TGTGCCAGCAGTTTACCCCGGTCCTACGAGCAGTACTTC. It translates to CASSLPRSYEQYF.

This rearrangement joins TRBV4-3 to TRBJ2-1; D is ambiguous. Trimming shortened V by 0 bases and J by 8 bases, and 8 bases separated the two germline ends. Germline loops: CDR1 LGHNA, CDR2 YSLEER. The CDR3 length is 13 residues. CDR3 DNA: TGCGCCAGCAGCCAAGATGGTCGGGATGAGCAGTTCTTC. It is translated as CASSQDGRDEQFF.

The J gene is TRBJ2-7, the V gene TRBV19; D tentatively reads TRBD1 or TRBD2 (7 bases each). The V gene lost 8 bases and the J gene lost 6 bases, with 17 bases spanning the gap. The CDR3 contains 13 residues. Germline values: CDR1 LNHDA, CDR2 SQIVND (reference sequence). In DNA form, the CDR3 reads TGTGCCAGTTCCTCAGGGGGGGTTCCCGAGCAGTACTTC. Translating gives CASSSGGVPEQYF.

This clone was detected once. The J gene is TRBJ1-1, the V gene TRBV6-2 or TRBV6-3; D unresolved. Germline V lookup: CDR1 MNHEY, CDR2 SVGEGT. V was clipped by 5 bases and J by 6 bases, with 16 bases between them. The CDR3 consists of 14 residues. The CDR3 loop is CASSRDTPSPEAFF. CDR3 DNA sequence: TGTGCCAGCAGTCGCGATACACCCTCGCCTGAAGCTTTCTTT.

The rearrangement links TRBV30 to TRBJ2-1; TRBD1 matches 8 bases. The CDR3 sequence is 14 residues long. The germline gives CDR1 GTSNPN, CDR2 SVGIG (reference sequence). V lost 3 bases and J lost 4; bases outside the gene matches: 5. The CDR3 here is CAWRRRQGYNEQFF. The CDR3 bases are TGTGCCTGGAGGCGGAGACAGGGGTACAATGAGCAGTTCTTC.

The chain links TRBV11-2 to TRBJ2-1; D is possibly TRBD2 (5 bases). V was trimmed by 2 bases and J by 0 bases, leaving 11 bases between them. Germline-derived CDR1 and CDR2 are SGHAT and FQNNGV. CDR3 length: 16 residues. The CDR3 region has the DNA TGTGCCAGCAGCTTAATTCTGGCGGGCTCCTACAATGAGCAGTTCTTC. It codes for CASSLILAGSYNEQFF.